Here is one TCR beta chain with its context. The germline V gene encodes CDR1 SGHRS and CDR2 YFSETQ. Trimming cost V 3 bases and J 2 bases, with 11 bases left between them. The CDR3 is made up of 14 amino acids. Per the original data handling: Estimates of nucleated cell counts were drawn from the amplification of reference gene primers. Sequenced by immunoSEQ multiplex PCR; TCRdb stores in-frame clones only, minus some. V, J and clone size reflect that table, while D and trimming were determined from the DNA. Here the sample spans hundreds of thousands of clones, around four fifths being singletons. These data belong to a study of blood T cell repertoires in COVID-19. In the study overall: Acute-phase and convalescent COVID-19 samples originated in the United States, Italy and Spain. The cDNA or gDNA used as material had been derived from T cells, B-cell-depleted T cells, or PBMCs.

The receptor was isolated from a woman between 40 and 50 years old with active or convalescent COVID-19. This chain connects TRBV5-1 to TRBJ1-1; weak D call: TRBD1 (6 bases). Sequencing was carried out using peripheral blood. The CDR3 region is CASSYEGGNTEAFF. DNA for the CDR3: TGCGCCAGCAGCTACGAAGGGGGTAACACTGAAGCTTTCTTT.